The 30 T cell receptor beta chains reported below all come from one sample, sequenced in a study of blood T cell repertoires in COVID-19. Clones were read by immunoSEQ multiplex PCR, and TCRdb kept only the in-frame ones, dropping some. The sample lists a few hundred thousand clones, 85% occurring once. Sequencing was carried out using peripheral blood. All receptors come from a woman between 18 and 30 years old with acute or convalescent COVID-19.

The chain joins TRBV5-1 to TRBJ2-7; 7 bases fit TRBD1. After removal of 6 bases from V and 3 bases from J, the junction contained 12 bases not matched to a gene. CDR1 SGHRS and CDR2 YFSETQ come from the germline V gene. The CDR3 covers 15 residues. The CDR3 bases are TGCGCCAGCACGCAAGGGCAGGGGGTCTACTACGAGCAGTACTTC. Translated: CASTQGQGVYYEQYF.

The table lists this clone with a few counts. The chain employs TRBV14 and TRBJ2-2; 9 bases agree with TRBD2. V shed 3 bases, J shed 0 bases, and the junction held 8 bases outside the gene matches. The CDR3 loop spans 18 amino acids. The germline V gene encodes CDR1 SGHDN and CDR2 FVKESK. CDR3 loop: CASSHGPLAGANTGELFF. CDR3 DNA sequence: TGTGCCAGCAGCCATGGGCCCTTAGCGGGGGCGAACACCGGGGAGCTGTTTTTT. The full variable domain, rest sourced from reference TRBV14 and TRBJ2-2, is EAGVTQFPSHSVIEKGQTVTLRCDPISGHDNLYWYRRVMGKEIKFLLHFVKESKQDESGMPNNRFLAERTGGTYSTLKVQPAELEDSGVYFCASSHGPLAGANTGELFFGEGSRLTVL.

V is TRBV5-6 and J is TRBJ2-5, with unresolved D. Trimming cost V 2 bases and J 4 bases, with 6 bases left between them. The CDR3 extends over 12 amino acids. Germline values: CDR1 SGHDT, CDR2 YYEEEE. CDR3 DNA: TGTGCCAGCAGCTTCCTAGGAGAGACCCAGTACTTC. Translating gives CASSFLGETQYF.

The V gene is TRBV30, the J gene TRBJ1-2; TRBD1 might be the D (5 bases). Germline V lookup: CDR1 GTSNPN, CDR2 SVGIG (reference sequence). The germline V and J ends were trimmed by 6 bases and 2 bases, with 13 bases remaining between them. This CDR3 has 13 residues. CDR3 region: CACSGSYNYGYTF. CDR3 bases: TGTGCCTGTTCAGGGTCCTACAACTATGGCTACACCTTC.

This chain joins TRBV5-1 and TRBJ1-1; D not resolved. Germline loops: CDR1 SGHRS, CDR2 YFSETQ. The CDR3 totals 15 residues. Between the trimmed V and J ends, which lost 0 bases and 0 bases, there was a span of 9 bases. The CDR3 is CASSLGAVMNTEAFF. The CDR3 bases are TGCGCCAGCAGCTTGGGGGCAGTAATGAACACTGAAGCTTTCTTT.

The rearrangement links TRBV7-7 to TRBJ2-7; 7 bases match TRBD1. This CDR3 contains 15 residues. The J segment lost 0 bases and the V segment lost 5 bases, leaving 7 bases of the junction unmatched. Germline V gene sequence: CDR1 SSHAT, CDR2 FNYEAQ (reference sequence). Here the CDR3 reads CASSDRAGGSYEQYF. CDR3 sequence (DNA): TGTGCCAGCAGCGATAGGGCAGGGGGCTCCTACGAGCAGTACTTC.

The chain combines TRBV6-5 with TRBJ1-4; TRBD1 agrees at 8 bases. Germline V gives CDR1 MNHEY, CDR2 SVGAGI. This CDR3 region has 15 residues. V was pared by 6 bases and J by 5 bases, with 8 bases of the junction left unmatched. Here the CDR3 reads CASRKRTGLNEKLFF. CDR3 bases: TGTGCCAGCAGAAAGAGGACAGGGTTAAATGAAAAACTGTTTTTT.

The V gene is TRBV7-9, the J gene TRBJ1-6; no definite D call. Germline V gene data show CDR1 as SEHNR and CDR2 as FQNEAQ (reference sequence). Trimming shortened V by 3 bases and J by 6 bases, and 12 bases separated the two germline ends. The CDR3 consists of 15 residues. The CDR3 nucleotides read TGTGCCAGCAGCTTCGATCGGAGCGGTAATTCACCCCTCCACTTT. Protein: CASSFDRSGNSPLHF.

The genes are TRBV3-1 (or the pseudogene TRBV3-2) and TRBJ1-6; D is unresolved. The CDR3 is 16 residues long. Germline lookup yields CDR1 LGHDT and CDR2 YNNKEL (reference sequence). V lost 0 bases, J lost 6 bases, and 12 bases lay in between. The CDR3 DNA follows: TGTGCCAGCAGCCAAGAAGGAGCTCTAGGTAATTCACCCCTCCACTTT. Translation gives CASSQEGALGNSPLHF.

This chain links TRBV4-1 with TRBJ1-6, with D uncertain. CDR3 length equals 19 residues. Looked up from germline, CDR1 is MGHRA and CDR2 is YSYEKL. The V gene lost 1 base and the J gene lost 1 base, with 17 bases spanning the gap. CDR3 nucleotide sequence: TGCGCCAGCAGCCAAGTCCCCCGCTCTAGTGGTTCCTATAATTCACCCCTCCACTTT. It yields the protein CASSQVPRSSGSYNSPLHF.

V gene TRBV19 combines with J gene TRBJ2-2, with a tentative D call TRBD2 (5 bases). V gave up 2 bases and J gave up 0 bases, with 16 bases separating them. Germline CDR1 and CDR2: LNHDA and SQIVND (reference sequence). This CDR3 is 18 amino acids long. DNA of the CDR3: TGTGCCAGTAGTATAATCTCAGGCGGGCAGGCGAACACCGGGGAGCTGTTTTTT. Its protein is CASSIISGGQANTGELFF.

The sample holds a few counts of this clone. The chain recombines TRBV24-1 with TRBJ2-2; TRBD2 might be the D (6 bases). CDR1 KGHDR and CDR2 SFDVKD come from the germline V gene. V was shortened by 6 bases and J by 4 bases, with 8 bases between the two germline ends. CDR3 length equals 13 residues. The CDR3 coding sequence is TGTGCCACCAGTTTGCGGGGCACCGGGGAGCTGTTTTTT. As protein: CATSLRGTGELFF.

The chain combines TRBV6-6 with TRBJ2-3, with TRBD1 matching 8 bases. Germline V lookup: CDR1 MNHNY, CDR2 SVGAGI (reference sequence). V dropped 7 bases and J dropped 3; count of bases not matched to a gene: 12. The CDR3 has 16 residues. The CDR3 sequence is CASTQGRRDRTDTQYF. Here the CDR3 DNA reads TGTGCCAGCACCCAGGGGCGGAGGGACAGGACAGATACGCAGTATTTT.

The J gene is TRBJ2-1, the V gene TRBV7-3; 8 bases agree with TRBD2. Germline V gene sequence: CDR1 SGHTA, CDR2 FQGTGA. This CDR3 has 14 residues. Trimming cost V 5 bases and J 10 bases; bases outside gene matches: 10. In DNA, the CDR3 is TGTGCCAGCAGCCTAGGGACTAGAGGATCGGAGCAGTTCTTC. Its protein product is CASSLGTRGSEQFF.

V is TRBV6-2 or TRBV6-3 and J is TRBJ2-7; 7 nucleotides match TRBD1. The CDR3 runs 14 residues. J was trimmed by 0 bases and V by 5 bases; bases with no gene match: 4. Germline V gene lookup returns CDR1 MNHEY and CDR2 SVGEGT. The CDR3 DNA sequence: TGTGCCAGCAGTCCGACAGGGAGCTCCTACGAGCAGTACTTC. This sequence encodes CASSPTGSSYEQYF.

The CDR3 is CASSPQTENTEAFF. The CDR3 DNA is TGTGCCAGTAGTCCTCAGACTGAAAACACTGAAGCTTTCTTT. This chain uses TRBV19 with TRBJ1-1; the D is unclear. Germline V lookup: CDR1 LNHDA, CDR2 SQIVND (reference sequence). This CDR3 region has 14 residues. Trimming pared 5 bases from V and 2 bases from J, leaving 12 bases between.

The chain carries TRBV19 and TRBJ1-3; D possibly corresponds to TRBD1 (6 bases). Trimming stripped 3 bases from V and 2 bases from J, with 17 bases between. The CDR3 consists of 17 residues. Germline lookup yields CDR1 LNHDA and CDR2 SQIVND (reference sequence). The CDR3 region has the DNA TGTGCCAGTAGTATCTTTCTCGGGGGGGCGCCTGGAAACACCATATATTTT. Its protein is CASSIFLGGAPGNTIYF.

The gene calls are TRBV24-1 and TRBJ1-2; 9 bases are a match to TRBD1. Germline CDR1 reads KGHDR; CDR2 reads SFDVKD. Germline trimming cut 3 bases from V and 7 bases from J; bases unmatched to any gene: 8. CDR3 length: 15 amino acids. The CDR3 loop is CATSDPLPTGGGYTF. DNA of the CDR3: TGTGCCACCAGTGATCCTCTACCGACAGGGGGTGGCTACACCTTC.

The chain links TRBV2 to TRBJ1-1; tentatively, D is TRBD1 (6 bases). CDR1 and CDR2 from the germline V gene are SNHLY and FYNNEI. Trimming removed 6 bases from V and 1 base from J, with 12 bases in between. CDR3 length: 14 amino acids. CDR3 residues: CASSLDSRNTEAFF. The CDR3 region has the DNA TGTGCCAGCAGCCTGGACAGTAGGAACACTGAAGCTTTCTTT.

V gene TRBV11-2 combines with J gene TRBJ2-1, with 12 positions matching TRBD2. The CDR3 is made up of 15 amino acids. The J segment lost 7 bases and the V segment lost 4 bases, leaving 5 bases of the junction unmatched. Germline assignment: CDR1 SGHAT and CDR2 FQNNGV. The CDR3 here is CASSWRLAGENEQFF. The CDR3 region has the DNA TGTGCCAGCAGCTGGAGACTAGCGGGAGAAAATGAGCAGTTCTTC.

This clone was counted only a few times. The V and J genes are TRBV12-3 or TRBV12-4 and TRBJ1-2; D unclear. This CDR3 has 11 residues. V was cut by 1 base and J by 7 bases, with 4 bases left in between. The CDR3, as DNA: TGTGCCAGCAGTTTAGGCGGTGGCTACACCTTC. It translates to CASSLGGGYTF.

The CDR3 sequence is CASSVGFPNSGNTIYF. In DNA, the CDR3 is TGTGCCAGCAGCGTAGGCTTCCCTAACTCTGGAAACACCATATATTTT. This chain links TRBV9 with TRBJ1-3; D is undetermined. The CDR3 contains 16 residues. V dropped 0 bases and J dropped 0 bases, with 10 bases sitting between them. Germline V CDR1 and CDR2: SGDLS, YYNGEE.

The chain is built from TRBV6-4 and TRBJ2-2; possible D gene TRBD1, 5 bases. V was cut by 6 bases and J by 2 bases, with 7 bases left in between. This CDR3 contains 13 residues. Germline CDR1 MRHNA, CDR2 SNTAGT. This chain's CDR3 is CASRQENTGELFF. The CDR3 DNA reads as TGTGCCAGCAGACAGGAAAACACCGGGGAGCTGTTTTTT.

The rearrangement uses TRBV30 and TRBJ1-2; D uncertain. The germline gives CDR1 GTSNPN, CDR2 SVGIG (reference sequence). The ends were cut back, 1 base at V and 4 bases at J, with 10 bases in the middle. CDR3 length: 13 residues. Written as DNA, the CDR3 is TGTGCCTGGAGTGATCCGGGAGCCTATGGCTACACCTTC. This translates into CAWSDPGAYGYTF.

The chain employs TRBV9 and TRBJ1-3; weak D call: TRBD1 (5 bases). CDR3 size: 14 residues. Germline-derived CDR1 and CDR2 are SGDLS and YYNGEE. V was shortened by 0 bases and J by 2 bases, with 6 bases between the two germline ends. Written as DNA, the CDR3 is TGTGCCAGCAGCGTAGTAGGGGCTGGAAACACCATATATTTT. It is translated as CASSVVGAGNTIYF.

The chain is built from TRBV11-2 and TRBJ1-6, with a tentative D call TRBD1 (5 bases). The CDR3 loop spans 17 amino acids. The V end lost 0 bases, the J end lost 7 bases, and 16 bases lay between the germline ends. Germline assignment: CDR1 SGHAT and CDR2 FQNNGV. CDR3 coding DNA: TGTGCCAGCAGCTTAGACGGGGGGTTAACGAAAAATTCACCCCTCCACTTT. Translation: CASSLDGGLTKNSPLHF.

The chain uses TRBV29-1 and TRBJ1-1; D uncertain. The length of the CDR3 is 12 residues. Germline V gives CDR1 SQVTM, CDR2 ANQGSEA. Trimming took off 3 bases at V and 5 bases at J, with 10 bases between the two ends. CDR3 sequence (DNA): TGCAGCGTTGATCAAGGGAGGACTGAAGCTTTCTTT. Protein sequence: CSVDQGRTEAFF. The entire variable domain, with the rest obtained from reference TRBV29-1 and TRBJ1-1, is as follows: SAVISQKPSRDICQRGTSLTIQCQVDSQVTMMFWYRQQPGQSLTLIATANQGSEATYESGFVIDKFPISRPNLTFSTLTVSNMSPEDSSIYLCSVDQGRTEAFFGQGTRLTVV.

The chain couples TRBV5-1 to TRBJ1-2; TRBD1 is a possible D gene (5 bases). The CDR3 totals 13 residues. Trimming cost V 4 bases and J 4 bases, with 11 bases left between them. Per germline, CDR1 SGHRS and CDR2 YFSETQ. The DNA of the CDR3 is TGCGCCAGCAGCCGGCGGGGCACCTATGGCTACACCTTC. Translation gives CASSRRGTYGYTF.

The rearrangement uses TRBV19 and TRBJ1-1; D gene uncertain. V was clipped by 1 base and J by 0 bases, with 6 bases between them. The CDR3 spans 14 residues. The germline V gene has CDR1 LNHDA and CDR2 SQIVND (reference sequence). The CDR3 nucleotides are TGTGCCAGTAGTATAGCGAGGATGAACACTGAAGCTTTCTTT. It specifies CASSIARMNTEAFF.

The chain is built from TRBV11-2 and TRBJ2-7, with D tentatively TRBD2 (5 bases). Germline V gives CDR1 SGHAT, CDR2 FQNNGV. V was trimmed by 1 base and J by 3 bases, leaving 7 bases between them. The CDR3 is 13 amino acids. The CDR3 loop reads CASSLGESYEQYF. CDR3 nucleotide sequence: TGTGCCAGCAGCTTAGGGGAGAGCTACGAGCAGTACTTC.